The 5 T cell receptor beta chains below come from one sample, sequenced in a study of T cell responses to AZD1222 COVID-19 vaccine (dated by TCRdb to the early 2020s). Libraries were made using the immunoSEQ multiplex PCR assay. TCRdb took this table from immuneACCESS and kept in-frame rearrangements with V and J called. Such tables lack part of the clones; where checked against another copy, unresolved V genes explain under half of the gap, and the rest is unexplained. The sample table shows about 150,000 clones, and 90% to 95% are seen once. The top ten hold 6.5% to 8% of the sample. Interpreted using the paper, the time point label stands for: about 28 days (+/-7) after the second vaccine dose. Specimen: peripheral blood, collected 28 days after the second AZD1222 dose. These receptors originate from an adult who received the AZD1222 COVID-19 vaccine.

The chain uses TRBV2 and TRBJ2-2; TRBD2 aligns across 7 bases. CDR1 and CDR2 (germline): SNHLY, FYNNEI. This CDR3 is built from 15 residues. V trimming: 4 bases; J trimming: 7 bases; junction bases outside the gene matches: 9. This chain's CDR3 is CASSVERTSGGELFF. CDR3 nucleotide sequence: TGTGCCAGCAGTGTGGAGAGGACTAGTGGCGGGGAGCTGTTTTTT.

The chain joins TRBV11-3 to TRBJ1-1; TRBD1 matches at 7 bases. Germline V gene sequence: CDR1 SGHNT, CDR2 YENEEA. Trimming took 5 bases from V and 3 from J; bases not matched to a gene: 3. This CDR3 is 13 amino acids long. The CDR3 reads CASSPGQDTEAFF. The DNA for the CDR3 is TGTGCCAGCAGCCCCGGACAGGACACTGAAGCTTTCTTT.

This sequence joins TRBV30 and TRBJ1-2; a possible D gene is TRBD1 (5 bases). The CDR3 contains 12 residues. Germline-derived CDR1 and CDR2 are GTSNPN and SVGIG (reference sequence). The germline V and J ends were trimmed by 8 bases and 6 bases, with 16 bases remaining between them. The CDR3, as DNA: TGTGCCCAGACTGGGGGGTATGATGGCTACACCTTC. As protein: CAQTGGYDGYTF.

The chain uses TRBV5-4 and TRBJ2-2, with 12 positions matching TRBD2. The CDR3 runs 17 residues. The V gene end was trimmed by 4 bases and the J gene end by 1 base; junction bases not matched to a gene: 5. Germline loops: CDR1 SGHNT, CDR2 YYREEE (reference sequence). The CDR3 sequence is CASSPSGGGMNTGELFF. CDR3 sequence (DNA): TGTGCCAGCAGCCCTAGCGGGGGGGGTATGAACACCGGGGAGCTGTTTTTT.

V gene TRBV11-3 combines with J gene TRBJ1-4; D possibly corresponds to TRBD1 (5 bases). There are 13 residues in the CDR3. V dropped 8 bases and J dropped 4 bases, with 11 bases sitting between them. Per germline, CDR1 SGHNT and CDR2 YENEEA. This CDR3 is CASAGTINEKLFF. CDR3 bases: TGTGCCAGCGCCGGGACGATTAATGAAAAACTGTTTTTT.